The rows below give T cell receptor beta chains drawn from one sample of a study of T cell responses to AZD1222 COVID-19 vaccine. Measured with immunoSEQ multiplex PCR; TCRdb has only the in-frame clones, and not every one. The sample records some 150,000 clones, about 90% being singletons. Sequencing was performed on peripheral blood, taken 28 days after the second AZD1222 dose. The origin of the receptors is an adult who received the AZD1222 COVID-19 vaccine. Each CDR3 is given with its conserved first and last residue. Fields, in order: D gene, V gene, clone size, J gene, CDR3 length, CDR3 protein, CDR3 DNA. The D gene is left open where the match is weak. A row's size may be missing; if present it is once, few, many or a size class.

D gene: .; V gene: TRBV6-1; clone size: few; J gene: TRBJ1-5; CDR3 length: 14; CDR3 protein: CASSEAVGNQPQHF; CDR3 DNA: TGTGCCAGCAGTGAAGCGGTGGGCAATCAGCCCCAGCATTTT
D gene: .; V gene: TRBV19; clone size: .; J gene: TRBJ2-7; CDR3 length: 15; CDR3 protein: CASSIKGSSSYEQYF; CDR3 DNA: TGTGCCAGTAGTATAAAGGGTTCGAGCTCCTACGAGCAGTACTTC
D gene: .; V gene: TRBV3-1/TRBV3-2; clone size: few; J gene: TRBJ1-1; CDR3 length: 13; CDR3 protein: CASSQEGNTEAFF; CDR3 DNA: TGTGCCAGCAGCCAAGAGGGGAACACTGAAGCTTTCTTT
D gene: .; V gene: TRBV6-2/TRBV6-3; clone size: .; J gene: TRBJ2-2; CDR3 length: 14; CDR3 protein: CASSTERPTGELFF; CDR3 DNA: TGTGCCAGCAGTACGGAAAGGCCCACCGGGGAGCTGTTTTTT
D gene: .; V gene: TRBV14; clone size: .; J gene: TRBJ2-3; CDR3 length: 12; CDR3 protein: CASSPPSDTQYF; CDR3 DNA: TGTGCCAGCAGCCCCCCGTCAGATACGCAGTATTTT
D gene: TRBD1; V gene: TRBV5-1; clone size: .; J gene: TRBJ2-7; CDR3 length: 15; CDR3 protein: CASSSNTGTVHEQYF; CDR3 DNA: TGCGCCAGCAGCTCAAATACCGGGACAGTTCACGAGCAGTACTTC
D gene: TRBD1; V gene: TRBV19; clone size: .; J gene: TRBJ2-1; CDR3 length: 16; CDR3 protein: CASSIGGTGAGGEQFF; CDR3 DNA: TGTGCCAGTAGTATAGGAGGAACAGGGGCAGGGGGTGAGCAGTTCTTC
D gene: .; V gene: TRBV3-1/TRBV3-2; clone size: .; J gene: TRBJ2-2; CDR3 length: 15; CDR3 protein: CASSGDLGDTGELFF; CDR3 DNA: TGTGCCAGCAGCGGCGACCTGGGCGACACCGGGGAGCTGTTTTTT
D gene: .; V gene: TRBV9; clone size: .; J gene: TRBJ2-3; CDR3 length: 15; CDR3 protein: CASSVGLELTDTQYF; CDR3 DNA: TGTGCCAGCAGCGTAGGATTGGAGCTCACAGATACGCAGTATTTT
D gene: .; V gene: TRBV29-1; clone size: .; J gene: TRBJ2-1; CDR3 length: 14; CDR3 protein: CSVVGTLAYNEQFF; CDR3 DNA: TGCAGCGTTGTAGGGACACTGGCCTACAATGAGCAGTTCTTC
D gene: .; V gene: TRBV7-2; clone size: .; J gene: TRBJ1-6; CDR3 length: 14; CDR3 protein: CASSLEALNSPLHF; CDR3 DNA: TGTGCCAGCAGCTTAGAGGCACTTAATTCACCCCTCCACTTT
D gene: .; V gene: TRBV5-6; clone size: .; J gene: TRBJ2-3; CDR3 length: 13; CDR3 protein: CASSLAGFDTQYF; CDR3 DNA: TGTGCCAGCAGCTTGGCGGGTTTCGATACGCAGTATTTT
D gene: .; V gene: TRBV7-2; clone size: .; J gene: TRBJ2-2; CDR3 length: 15; CDR3 protein: CASSPSGLNTGELFF; CDR3 DNA: TGTGCCAGCAGCCCGAGCGGGTTGAACACCGGGGAGCTGTTTTTT
D gene: .; V gene: TRBV2; clone size: once; J gene: TRBJ1-1; CDR3 length: 13; CDR3 protein: CASTEGLGTEAFF; CDR3 DNA: TGTGCCAGCACCGAAGGGTTAGGGACTGAAGCTTTCTTT
D gene: .; V gene: TRBV7-2; clone size: .; J gene: TRBJ2-4; CDR3 length: 15; CDR3 protein: CASSLSPGAKNIQYF; CDR3 DNA: TGTGCCAGCAGCTTATCGCCGGGGGCCAAAAACATTCAGTACTTC
D gene: .; V gene: TRBV29-1; clone size: .; J gene: TRBJ2-1; CDR3 length: 14; CDR3 protein: CSVEPPSSYNEQFF; CDR3 DNA: TGCAGCGTGGAACCACCAAGCTCCTACAATGAGCAGTTCTTC
D gene: TRBD2; V gene: TRBV7-2; clone size: .; J gene: TRBJ2-1; CDR3 length: 16; CDR3 protein: CASSLMALAGNNEQFF; CDR3 DNA: TGTGCCAGCAGCTTAATGGCTCTAGCGGGCAACAATGAGCAGTTCTTC
D gene: .; V gene: TRBV5-6; clone size: .; J gene: TRBJ1-2; CDR3 length: 14; CDR3 protein: CASSLGARAGGYTF; CDR3 DNA: TGTGCCAGCAGCTTGGGTGCTCGGGCGGGCGGCTACACCTTC
D gene: .; V gene: TRBV11-2; clone size: .; J gene: TRBJ1-1; CDR3 length: 13; CDR3 protein: CASSLRSGTEAFF; CDR3 DNA: TGTGCCAGCAGCTTAAGATCGGGAACTGAAGCTTTCTTT
D gene: TRBD1; V gene: TRBV6-2/TRBV6-3; clone size: .; J gene: TRBJ1-2; CDR3 length: 16; CDR3 protein: CASSYHGTALYYGYTF; CDR3 DNA: TGTGCCAGCAGTTATCACGGGACAGCCTTATACTATGGCTACACCTTC
D gene: .; V gene: TRBV4-1; clone size: .; J gene: TRBJ1-2; CDR3 length: 13; CDR3 protein: CASSRTEDYGYTF; CDR3 DNA: TGCGCCAGCAGCCGTACGGAAGACTATGGCTACACCTTC
D gene: .; V gene: TRBV6-2/TRBV6-3; clone size: .; J gene: TRBJ2-7; CDR3 length: 15; CDR3 protein: CASSPLVDSHYEQYF; CDR3 DNA: TGTGCCAGCAGCCCCCTGGTGGACAGCCACTACGAGCAGTACTTC
D gene: .; V gene: TRBV4-3; clone size: .; J gene: TRBJ1-3; CDR3 length: 15; CDR3 protein: CASSQDSISGNTIYF; CDR3 DNA: TGCGCCAGCAGCCAAGATAGTATCTCTGGAAACACCATATATTTT
D gene: TRBD1; V gene: TRBV11-2; clone size: .; J gene: TRBJ1-2; CDR3 length: 14; CDR3 protein: CASSLDLGGGGYTF; CDR3 DNA: TGTGCCAGCAGCTTAGATCTAGGGGGCGGTGGCTACACCTTC
D gene: .; V gene: TRBV7-8; clone size: .; J gene: TRBJ1-4; CDR3 length: 15; CDR3 protein: CASSLGAGNYEKLFF; CDR3 DNA: TGTGCCAGCAGCTTAGGGGCGGGGAATTATGAAAAACTGTTTTTT
D gene: .; V gene: TRBV7-3; clone size: .; J gene: TRBJ2-2; CDR3 length: 16; CDR3 protein: CASSPQGGENTGELFF; CDR3 DNA: TGTGCCAGCAGCCCCCAGGGGGGGGAGAACACCGGGGAGCTGTTTTTT
D gene: TRBD1; V gene: TRBV10-3; clone size: .; J gene: TRBJ2-7; CDR3 length: 13; CDR3 protein: CATRRGQGNEQYF; CDR3 DNA: TGTGCCACTCGAAGGGGACAGGGGAACGAGCAGTACTTC
D gene: .; V gene: TRBV28; clone size: .; J gene: TRBJ1-1; CDR3 length: 15; CDR3 protein: CASRVGGIMNTEAFF; CDR3 DNA: TGTGCCAGCCGGGTGGGGGGTATAATGAACACTGAAGCTTTCTTT
D gene: TRBD1; V gene: TRBV6-2/TRBV6-3; clone size: .; J gene: TRBJ1-2; CDR3 length: 16; CDR3 protein: CASSSKTGVSNYGYTF; CDR3 DNA: TGTGCCAGCAGTTCGAAGACAGGGGTTTCCAACTATGGCTACACCTTC
D gene: TRBD2; V gene: TRBV7-3; clone size: .; J gene: TRBJ2-2; CDR3 length: 16; CDR3 protein: CASSRGTSGSIGELFF; CDR3 DNA: TGTGCCAGCAGCCGCGGGACTAGCGGGAGTATCGGGGAGCTGTTTTTT
D gene: .; V gene: TRBV28; clone size: .; J gene: TRBJ2-1; CDR3 length: 12; CDR3 protein: CASSLPRDEQFF; CDR3 DNA: TGTGCCAGCAGTTTACCCCGTGATGAGCAGTTCTTC
D gene: TRBD1; V gene: TRBV9; clone size: .; J gene: TRBJ1-1; CDR3 length: 15; CDR3 protein: CASSVGQGYYTEAFF; CDR3 DNA: TGTGCCAGCAGCGTCGGACAGGGTTACTACACTGAAGCTTTCTTT
D gene: TRBD2; V gene: TRBV6-5; clone size: .; J gene: TRBJ2-3; CDR3 length: 14; CDR3 protein: CASTRLAGPDTQYF; CDR3 DNA: TGTGCCAGCACCAGACTAGCTGGGCCAGATACGCAGTATTTT
D gene: TRBD1; V gene: TRBV9; clone size: .; J gene: TRBJ2-7; CDR3 length: 13; CDR3 protein: CASSAQGAGEQYF; CDR3 DNA: TGTGCCAGCAGCGCCCAGGGGGCGGGGGAGCAGTACTTC
D gene: TRBD1; V gene: TRBV5-1; clone size: .; J gene: TRBJ2-1; CDR3 length: 15; CDR3 protein: CASRPVGQIYNEQFF; CDR3 DNA: TGCGCCAGTCGCCCCGTGGGACAGATATACAATGAGCAGTTCTTC
D gene: TRBD1; V gene: TRBV7-2; clone size: .; J gene: TRBJ2-3; CDR3 length: 14; CDR3 protein: CASSHGTGGDTQYF; CDR3 DNA: TGTGCCAGCAGCCACGGGACAGGGGGAGATACGCAGTATTTT
D gene: .; V gene: TRBV14; clone size: .; J gene: TRBJ2-1; CDR3 length: 11; CDR3 protein: CASSQGIEQFF; CDR3 DNA: TGTGCCAGCAGCCAAGGGATTGAGCAGTTCTTC
D gene: .; V gene: TRBV7-2; clone size: .; J gene: TRBJ2-7; CDR3 length: 14; CDR3 protein: CASSLMRGPYEQYF; CDR3 DNA: TGTGCCAGCAGCTTAATGAGGGGTCCCTACGAGCAGTACTTC
D gene: .; V gene: TRBV21-1; clone size: .; J gene: TRBJ2-1; CDR3 length: 14; CDR3 protein: CASSDAGGCNEQFF; CDR3 DNA: TGTGCCAGCTCAGACGCGGGAGGCTGCAATGAGCAGTTCTTC
D gene: .; V gene: TRBV6-1; clone size: .; J gene: TRBJ2-7; CDR3 length: 14; CDR3 protein: CASSEGTTLYEQYF; CDR3 DNA: TGTGCCAGCAGTGAAGGGACAACCCTCTACGAGCAGTACTTC
D gene: TRBD2; V gene: TRBV27; clone size: .; J gene: TRBJ2-6; CDR3 length: 15; CDR3 protein: CASSSGGSGANVLTF; CDR3 DNA: TGTGCCAGCAGTTCGGGGGGTTCTGGGGCCAACGTCCTGACTTTC
D gene: TRBD1; V gene: TRBV10-2; clone size: .; J gene: TRBJ2-5; CDR3 length: 13; CDR3 protein: CASAGTGQETQYF; CDR3 DNA: TGCGCCAGCGCAGGGACAGGTCAAGAGACCCAGTACTTC